A single T cell receptor beta chain is shown here with its context. Antigen specificity is unknown. A read error is possible here, since a much larger clone lies one base away. The data stem from a study of breast tumors, draining lymph nodes, adjacent tissues. The CDR3 extends over 14 amino acids. Germline V lookup: CDR1 SGHNT, CDR2 YENEEA. With 0 bases clipped from V and 6 bases from J, the junction kept 1 base outside the gene matches. Axillary draining lymph nodes of breast cancer patients supplied the node samples. General study findings and limits: Tumor and nontumor repertoires were significantly more similar in luminal-like than in basal-like breast cancer. Findings are consistent with lymph node origin and intratumoral expansion of most tumor T cells.

TCRdb re-called the multiplex PCR reads through MiXCR, storing one row per CDR3 protein. The table records around 290,000 distinct CDR3 sequences, 30% of them present only once. The sequenced sample was axillary lymph node tissue. This chain links TRBV11-3 with TRBJ2-2, with 7 bases matching TRBD1. This clonotype originated in a female donor with breast cancer. Some clones in this sample may be carry-over from other donors' samples. The CDR3: CASSLETGSGELFF. The CDR3 nucleotides are TGTGCCAGCAGCTTAGAGACAGGGTCCGGGGAGCTGTTTTTT. The entire variable domain, with the rest obtained from reference TRBV11-3 and TRBJ2-2, is as follows: EAGVVQSPRYKIIEKKQPVAFWCNPISGHNTLYWYLQNLGQGPELLIRYENEEAVDDSQLPKDRFSAERLKGVDSTLKIQPAELGDSAVYLCASSLETGSGELFFGEGSRLTVL.